The 11 T cell receptor beta chains below come from one sample, sequenced in a study of radiotherapy plus CTLA-4 blockade in lung cancer. Profiled with immunoSEQ multiplex PCR; TCRdb holds only in-frame clones, not every one. Here the sample spans 85,000 to 130,000 clones, more than 75% being singletons. Material: peripheral blood, obtained from a patient treated with radiotherapy plus ipilimumab. Receptor source: a human donor with non-small cell lung cancer that progressed on radiotherapy plus ipilimumab. Some clones in this sample may be carry-over from other donors' samples.

This clone appeared a single time. The genes are TRBV13 and TRBJ2-7; TRBD1 matches at 10 bases. The CDR3 sequence is 16 residues long. Germline CDR1 is PRHDT and CDR2 is FYEKMQ (reference sequence). Trimming cost V 5 bases and J 5 bases; bases outside gene matches: 12. CDR3 nucleotide sequence: TGTGCCAGCAGCCCGATCGACAGGGGGCGTGATGACGAGCAGTACTTC. Its protein product is CASSPIDRGRDDEQYF.

The sample holds a few counts of this clone. The chain carries TRBV19 and TRBJ1-6, with TRBD1 matching over 8 bases. Germline-derived CDR1 and CDR2 are LNHDA and SQIVND (reference sequence). J lost 10 bases, V lost 7 bases, and 9 bases had no gene match. The CDR3 sequence is 14 residues long. The CDR3 region has the DNA TGTGCCAGTACCGACAGGGGATTGTTCTCACCCCTCCACTTT. It specifies CASTDRGLFSPLHF.

The chain combines TRBV5-6 with TRBJ2-2; D is perhaps TRBD1 (5 bases). The length of the CDR3 is 17 residues. Germline-derived CDR1 and CDR2 are SGHDT and YYEEEE. The V gene lost 0 bases and the J gene lost 3 bases, with 15 bases spanning the gap. The CDR3 DNA sequence: TGTGCCAGCAGCTTGGTACAGGTGATGTTTTACACCGGGGAGCTGTTTTTT. Protein product: CASSLVQVMFYTGELFF.

DNA for the CDR3: TGTGCCAGCAGCTTAGATGGGGGCAGAGAGTATGGCTACACCTTC. Translation: CASSLDGGREYGYTF. The chain has TRBV7-2 and TRBJ1-2; a weak D match, TRBD1 (6 bases). CDR1 is SGHTA, CDR2 FQGNSA, per germline. Trimming stripped 1 base from V and 5 bases from J, with 14 bases between. The CDR3 totals 15 residues.

The chain links TRBV7-3 to TRBJ2-1; tentatively, D is TRBD1 (6 bases). The germline V gene encodes CDR1 SGHTA and CDR2 FQGTGA. CDR3 size: 14 residues. Trimming took 4 bases from V and 10 from J, leaving 17 bases between them. CDR3 DNA: TGTGCCAGCAGCTCTAGGGGGTGGGGAAGCGAGCAGTTCTTC. As protein: CASSSRGWGSEQFF.

CDR3 nucleotide sequence: TGTGCCAGCAGCCGGGCCCGTTCACCCCTCCACTTT. This sequence encodes CASSRARSPLHF. The V gene is TRBV21-1, the J gene TRBJ1-6. TRBV21-1 is recorded as a pseudogene. This CDR3 has 12 residues.

The chain is built from TRBV15 and TRBJ1-1; D might be TRBD1 (5 bases). Trimming pared 1 base from V and 3 bases from J, leaving 9 bases between. The germline gives CDR1 LNHNV, CDR2 YYDKDF (reference sequence). This CDR3 spans 14 amino acids. CDR3 sequence: CATSRGAGYTEAFF. CDR3 nucleotide sequence: TGTGCCACCAGCAGAGGGGCAGGGTACACTGAAGCTTTCTTT. Drawing the rest from reference TRBV15 and TRBJ1-1, the complete variable domain is DAMVIQNPRYQVTQFGKPVTLSCSQTLNHNVMYWYQQKSSQAPKLLFHYYDKDFNNEADTPDNFQSRRPNTSFCFLDIRSPGLGDTAMYLCATSRGAGYTEAFFGQGTRLTVV.

This chain links TRBV11-1 with TRBJ1-6, with D unclear. CDR1 SGHAT and CDR2 FQDESV come from the germline V gene (reference sequence). V gave up 2 bases and J gave up 9 bases, with 14 bases separating them. CDR3 length equals 15 residues. This CDR3 is CASSLRSQTLSPLHF. The CDR3 coding sequence is TGTGCCAGCAGCTTAAGGTCTCAGACTCTTTCACCCCTCCACTTT.

This rearrangement joins TRBV27 to TRBJ1-2; weak D call: TRBD1 (6 bases). The CDR3 length is 15 residues. V was cut by 6 bases and J by 2 bases, with 16 bases left in between. Looked up from germline, CDR1 is MNHEY and CDR2 is SMNVEV (reference sequence). The CDR3 is CASSLTGPTNYGYTF. CDR3 in DNA: TGTGCCAGCAGCCTAACAGGGCCAACCAACTATGGCTACACCTTC.

The rearrangement uses TRBV11-3 and TRBJ1-1; D call uncertain. The V end lost 3 bases, the J end lost 2 bases, and 10 bases lay between the germline ends. CDR1 SGHNT and CDR2 YENEEA come from the germline V gene. This CDR3 is 14 amino acids long. In DNA form, the CDR3 reads TGTGCCAGCAGCTTTTCTGGGGTTAACACTGAAGCTTTCTTT. It codes for CASSFSGVNTEAFF.

The CDR3 reads CASSLTGTANEKLFF. The CDR3 bases are TGCGCCAGCAGCTTGACCGGGACAGCTAATGAAAAACTGTTTTTT. The rearrangement uses TRBV5-1 and TRBJ1-4, with 7 nucleotides matching TRBD1. The V gene end was trimmed by 1 base and the J gene end by 3 bases; junction bases not matched to a gene: 3. The CDR3 runs to 15 residues. Germline V CDR1 and CDR2: SGHRS, YFSETQ.